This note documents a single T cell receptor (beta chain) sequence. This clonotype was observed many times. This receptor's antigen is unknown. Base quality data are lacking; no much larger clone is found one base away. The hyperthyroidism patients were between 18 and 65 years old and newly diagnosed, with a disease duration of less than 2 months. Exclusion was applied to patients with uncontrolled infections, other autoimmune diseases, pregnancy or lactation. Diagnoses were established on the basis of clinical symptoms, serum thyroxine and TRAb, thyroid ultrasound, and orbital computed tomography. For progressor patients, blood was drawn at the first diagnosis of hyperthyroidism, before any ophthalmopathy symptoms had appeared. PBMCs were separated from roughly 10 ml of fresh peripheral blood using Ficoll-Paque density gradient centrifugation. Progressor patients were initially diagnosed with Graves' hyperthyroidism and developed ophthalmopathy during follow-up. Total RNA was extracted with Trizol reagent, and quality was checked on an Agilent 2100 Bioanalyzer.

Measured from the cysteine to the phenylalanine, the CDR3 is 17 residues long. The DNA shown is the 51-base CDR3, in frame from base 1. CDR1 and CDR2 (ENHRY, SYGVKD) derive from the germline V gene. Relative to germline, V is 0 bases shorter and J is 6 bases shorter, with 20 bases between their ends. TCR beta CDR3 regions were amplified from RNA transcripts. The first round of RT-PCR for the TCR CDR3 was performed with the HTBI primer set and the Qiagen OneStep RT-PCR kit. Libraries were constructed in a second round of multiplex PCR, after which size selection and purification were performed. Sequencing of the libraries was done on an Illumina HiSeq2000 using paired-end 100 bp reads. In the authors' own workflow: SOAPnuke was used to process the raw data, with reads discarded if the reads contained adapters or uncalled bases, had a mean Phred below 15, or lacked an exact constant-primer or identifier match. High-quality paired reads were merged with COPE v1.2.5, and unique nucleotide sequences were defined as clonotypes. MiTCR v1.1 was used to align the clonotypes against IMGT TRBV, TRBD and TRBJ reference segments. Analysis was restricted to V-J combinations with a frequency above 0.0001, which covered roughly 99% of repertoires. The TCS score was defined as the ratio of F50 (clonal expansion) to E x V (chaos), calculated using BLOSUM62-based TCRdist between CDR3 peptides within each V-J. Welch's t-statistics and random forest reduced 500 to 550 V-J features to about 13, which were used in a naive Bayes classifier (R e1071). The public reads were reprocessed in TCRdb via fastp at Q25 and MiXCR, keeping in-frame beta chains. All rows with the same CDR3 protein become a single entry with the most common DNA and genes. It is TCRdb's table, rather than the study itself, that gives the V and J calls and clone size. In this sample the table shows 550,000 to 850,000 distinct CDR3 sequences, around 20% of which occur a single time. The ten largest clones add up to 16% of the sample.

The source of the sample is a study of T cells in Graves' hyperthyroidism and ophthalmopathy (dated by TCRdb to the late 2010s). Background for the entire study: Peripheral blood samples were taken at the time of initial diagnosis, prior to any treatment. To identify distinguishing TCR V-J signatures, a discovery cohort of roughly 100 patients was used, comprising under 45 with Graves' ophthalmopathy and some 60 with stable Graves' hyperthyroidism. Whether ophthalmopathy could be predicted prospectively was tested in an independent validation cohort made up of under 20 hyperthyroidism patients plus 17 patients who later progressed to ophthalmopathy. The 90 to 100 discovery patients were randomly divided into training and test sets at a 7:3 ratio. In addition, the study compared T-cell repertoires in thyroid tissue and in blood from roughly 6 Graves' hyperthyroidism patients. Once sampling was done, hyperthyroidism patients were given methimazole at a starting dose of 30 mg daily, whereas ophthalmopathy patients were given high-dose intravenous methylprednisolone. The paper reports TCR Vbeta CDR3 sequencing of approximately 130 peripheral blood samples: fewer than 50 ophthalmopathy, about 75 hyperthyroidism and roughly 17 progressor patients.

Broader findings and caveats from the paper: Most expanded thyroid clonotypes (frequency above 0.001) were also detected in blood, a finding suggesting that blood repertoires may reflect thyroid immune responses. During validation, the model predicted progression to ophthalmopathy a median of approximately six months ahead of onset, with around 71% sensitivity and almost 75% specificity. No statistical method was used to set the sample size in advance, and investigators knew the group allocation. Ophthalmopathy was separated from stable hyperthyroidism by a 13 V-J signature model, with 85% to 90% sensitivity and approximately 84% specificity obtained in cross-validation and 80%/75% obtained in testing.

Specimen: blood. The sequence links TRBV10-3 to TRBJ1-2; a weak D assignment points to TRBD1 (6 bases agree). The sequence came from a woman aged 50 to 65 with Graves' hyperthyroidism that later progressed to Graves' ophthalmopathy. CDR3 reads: CAISESEVGGAFNGYTF. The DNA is TGTGCCATCAGTGAGTCCGAAGTGGGGGGCGCTTTCAATGGCTACACCTTC.